The clone carrying this TCR beta chain turned up a few times. Its antigen remains unidentified. CDR3 length: 12 residues. V was clipped by 0 bases and J by 2 bases, with 3 bases between them. Germline CDR1 is SGHRS and CDR2 is YFSETQ. This record comes from a study of T-cell reconstitution after alpha-beta-depleted transplantation in children. Regarding the study as a whole: It was newly produced T cells that mostly accounted for T-cell counts and diversity one year after transplant. Several hundred expanded graft clones reportedly supplied alpha-beta T cells about two months after transplant. Surviving recipient T cells and thymic progenitors accounted for the high day-60 TCRbeta diversity observed in some patients.

It was with unique molecular identifiers that the TCRbeta library was prepared. MiXCR was run by TCRdb on the PCR reads, yielding one entry per CDR3 protein. This sample carries 100,000 or so distinct CDR3 sequences, about 14% of them seen once, and the ten largest clones take about 19%. The origin of this receptor is a male patient between 2 and 15 years old who had a stem cell transplant for acute lymphoblastic leukemia, so the T cells may come from the graft donor. The sequencing used PBMCs, mostly from graft donor cells, collected 180 days after TCRalphabeta/CD19-depleted stem cell transplant. This sequence joins TRBV5-1 and TRBJ2-7; D not certain. In DNA, the CDR3 is TGCGCCAGCAGCTTGGGTGCCTACGAGCAGTACTTC. Its translation is CASSLGAYEQYF.